The 8 T cell receptor beta chains below come from one sample, sequenced in a study of prognosis after radiotherapy for stage I lung cancer. Genomic DNA provided the template from which TCR beta CDR3 was amplified by two-round multiplex PCR. It was primers specific to each TRBV and TRBJ gene that first-round PCR used. TCRdb reanalysed the multiplex PCR reads using MiXCR and keeps one entry per CDR3 protein. Seen here are about 51,000 distinct CDR3 sequences, less than 45% observed once, and the top ten hold approximately 9%. The material sequenced was PBMCs, taken before or after stereotactic body radiation therapy (not recorded which). The receptor source for this set is a donor over 45 with non-small cell lung cancer.

This clonotype was counted ten times or more. The chain is built from TRBV24-1 and TRBJ2-1; D ambiguous. This CDR3 is 12 amino acids long. V lost 1 base, J lost 5 bases, and 2 bases lay in between. Germline values: CDR1 KGHDR, CDR2 SFDVKD. DNA of the CDR3: TGTGCCACCAGTGATTTCGACAATGAGCAGTTCTTC. Protein: CATSDFDNEQFF.

Notes on this clonotype: A much larger clone differs from this one at a single base, so this may be a read error. The chain carries TRBV7-8 and TRBJ2-3, with unresolved D. The CDR3 length is 14 residues. Germline lookup yields CDR1 SGHVS and CDR2 FQNEAQ. CDR3 protein: CASSLAPTWDTHYF. In DNA form, the CDR3 reads TGTGCCAGCAGCTTAGCGCCAACTTGGGATACGCATTATTTT.

This clonotype was observed a single time. This probably arose from a read error, given a far larger clone one base away. The rearrangement joins TRBV20-1 to TRBJ2-5; D is perhaps TRBD1 or TRBD2 (6 bases each). This CDR3 is built from 13 residues. Germline V gene lookup returns CDR1 DFQATT and CDR2 SNEGSKA (reference sequence). This CDR3 reads CSARGGLYNEQSF. DNA for the CDR3: TGCAGTGCCCGAGGGGGACTTTACAATGAGCAGTCCTTC.

This clonotype has a count of ten or more. This rearrangement joins TRBV5-6 to TRBJ1-4; D unresolved. The V end lost 2 bases, the J end lost 1 base, and 3 bases lay between the germline ends. This CDR3 is built from 13 residues. Germline lookup yields CDR1 SGHDT and CDR2 YYEEEE. For the CDR3, the DNA is TGTGCCAGCAGCTTCGAAACTAATGAAAAACTGTTTTTT. It encodes CASSFETNEKLFF.

In regard to this clonotype: A junction end diverges from the germline sequence, so it may reflect a read error. The rearrangement uses TRBV7-9 and TRBJ2-1; either TRBD1 or TRBD2 may supply D (5 bases each). Germline V CDR1 and CDR2: SEHNR, FQNEAQ (reference sequence). This CDR3 has 13 amino acids. In nucleotides, the CDR3 is TGTTCCAGCAGCTCTGGGGGTAGCTATGAGCAGTTCTTC. This encodes CSSSSGGSYEQFF.

On this clonotype: This may be a read error: a much more frequent sequence differs by one nucleotide. The gene calls are TRBV7-9 and TRBJ1-1, with no clear D. This CDR3 region has 15 residues. The V and J ends lost 5 bases and 0 bases respectively, with 13 bases between them. CDR1 and CDR2 (germline): SEHNR, FQNEAQ (reference sequence). As DNA, the CDR3 is TGTGCCAGCAGCCGCGGGGAAGTCATGAACACTGAAGCTTTCTTT. Amino acid sequence: CASSRGEVMNTEAFF.

This chain uses TRBV7-6 with TRBJ2-7, with D possibly TRBD2 on 6 matching bases. V was shortened by 5 bases and J by 6 bases, with 20 bases between the two germline ends. The CDR3 extends over 15 amino acids. Germline CDR1 is SGHVS and CDR2 is FNYEAQ. For the CDR3, the DNA is TGTGCCAGCAGCACAGCTATCGGGAGTTTGGGCGAGCAGTACTTC. Translating it yields CASSTAIGSLGEQYF.

This clonotype was counted many times. V usage is TRBV3-1 and J usage is TRBJ2-3; 12 nucleotides match TRBD2. The CDR3 sequence is 15 residues long. Germline CDR1 LGHDT, CDR2 YNNKEL (reference sequence). With V trimmed by 3 bases and J by 6 bases, 4 bases remained unmatched. The CDR3 sequence is CASSHLAGGGDTQYF. CDR3 DNA: TGTGCCAGCAGCCATCTAGCGGGGGGGGGTGATACGCAGTATTTT.